The 14 T cell receptor beta chains reported below all come from one sample, sequenced in a study of blood T cell repertoires in COVID-19. Method: immunoSEQ multiplex PCR; TCRdb's copy keeps in-frame clones and lacks some. Here the sample spans roughly 250,000 clones, about 85% being singletons. Sequencing was done on a sample of PBMCs or T cells enriched from blood (not recorded which). These receptors were collected from a woman in her twenties or thirties with acute COVID-19.

The rearrangement uses TRBV7-9 and TRBJ2-7, with TRBD1 identical over 11 bases. The germline V gene has CDR1 SEHNR and CDR2 FQNEAQ (reference sequence). There are 15 residues in the CDR3. V gave up 3 bases and J gave up 3 bases; unmatched junction bases: 4. In nucleotides, the CDR3 is TGTGCCAGCAGCTTCGGACAGGGGGCTAACTACGAGCAGTACTTC. Protein: CASSFGQGANYEQYF.

CDR3 region: CASSQEPGQGSDEQYF. Written as DNA, the CDR3 is TGTGCCAGCAGCCAGGAACCGGGACAGGGATCGGACGAGCAGTACTTC. J is TRBJ2-7 and V is TRBV7-9; 9 nucleotides agree with TRBD1. Germline CDR1 SEHNR, CDR2 FQNEAQ (reference sequence). This CDR3 is 16 amino acids long. The ends lost 5 bases at V and 5 bases at J; junction bases unmatched: 13.

This clone was detected once. The CDR3 DNA reads as TGTGCCAGCAGCCCCACTAGCGGGGGGGCAAAAGAGACCCAGTACTTC. Amino acids: CASSPTSGGAKETQYF. This chain joins TRBV4-2 and TRBJ2-5; TRBD2 matches 13 bases. The CDR3 contains 16 residues. With V trimmed by 4 bases and J by 3 bases, 5 bases remained unmatched. The V gene's germline CDR1 is LGHNA and CDR2 YNFKEQ.

V usage is TRBV9 and J usage is TRBJ2-7; TRBD2 matches at 12 bases. The length of the CDR3 is 15 residues. Germline V gene data show CDR1 as SGDLS and CDR2 as YYNGEE. With V trimmed by 2 bases and J by 4 bases, 4 bases remained unmatched. DNA for the CDR3: TGTGCCAGCAGCGTCGGGGGACTAGCGGGTTACGAGCAGTACTTC. Protein: CASSVGGLAGYEQYF. The whole variable domain, remainder taken from reference TRBV9 and TRBJ2-7, is DSGVTQTPKHLITATGQRVTLRCSPRSGDLSVYWYQQSLDQGLQFLIQYYNGEERAKGNILERFSAQQFPDLHSELNLSSLELGDSALYFCASSVGGLAGYEQYFGPGTRLTVT.

This chain uses TRBV18 with TRBJ2-1; 11 bases map to TRBD1. The CDR3 covers 15 residues. In germline, CDR1 is KGHSH, CDR2 LQKENI. The J segment lost 4 bases and the V segment lost 5 bases, leaving 4 bases of the junction unmatched. CDR3 protein: CASSSGTGGYNEQFF. CDR3 in DNA: TGTGCCAGCTCATCAGGGACAGGGGGATACAATGAGCAGTTCTTC.

This chain links TRBV29-1 with TRBJ2-1; 12 bases line up with TRBD2. The CDR3 length is 18 residues. Trimming removed 5 bases from V and 1 base from J; junction bases left unmatched: 12. In germline, CDR1 is SQVTM, CDR2 ANQGSEA. CDR3 coding DNA: TGCAGCGTTTATACCACTAGCGGGGGGTTCGGTTCCTACAATGAGCAGTTCTTC. It translates to CSVYTTSGGFGSYNEQFF.

The rearrangement links TRBV4-2 to TRBJ2-1; 8 bases align to TRBD2. The CDR3 has 14 residues. V lost 3 bases to trimming and J lost 13 bases; unmatched junction nucleotides: 11. Germline V gene sequence: CDR1 LGHNA, CDR2 YNFKEQ. The CDR3 DNA is TGTGCCAGCAGCCACGCGGGGGGCAATTCCCTCCAGTTCTTC. Translation gives CASSHAGGNSLQFF.

This clone has only one observation. As DNA, the CDR3 is TGTGCCAGCAGCCCCACCCCAGGGCAGCCCCAGCATTTT. Its translation is CASSPTPGQPQHF. The rearrangement links TRBV7-3 to TRBJ1-5; tentatively, D is TRBD1 (5 bases). CDR3 size: 13 residues. V was trimmed by 5 bases and J by 7 bases, leaving 12 bases between them. CDR1 and CDR2 (germline): SGHTA, FQGTGA.

The V call is TRBV7-2, the J call TRBJ1-2; tentative D call: TRBD1 (6 bases). Trimming left V 0 bases short and J 8 bases short, with 13 bases between. CDR1 and CDR2 from the germline V gene are SGHTA and FQGNSA. This CDR3 spans 14 amino acids. The CDR3 sequence: CASSLAQGGQGYTF. CDR3 DNA sequence: TGTGCCAGCAGCTTAGCACAGGGCGGACAAGGCTACACCTTC.

This clone has just one count. The rearrangement links TRBV11-2 to TRBJ2-1; TRBD2 matches at 12 bases. Losses at the gene ends were 4 bases for V and 9 bases for J; bases not matched to a gene: 7. Per germline, CDR1 SGHAT and CDR2 FQNNGV. CDR3 length: 15 amino acids. CDR3 amino acids: CASSSASGGASEQFF. DNA for the CDR3: TGTGCCAGCAGCTCCGCTAGCGGGGGGGCGAGTGAGCAGTTCTTC.

This chain connects TRBV2 to TRBJ2-7, with D perhaps matching TRBD2 (5 bases). The CDR3 extends over 12 amino acids. V was pared by 8 bases and J by 5 bases, with 13 bases between. From germline, CDR1 is SNHLY and CDR2 FYNNEI. The CDR3 region has the DNA TGTGCCAGCGCCCGGGGTTCCAACGAGCAGTACTTC. Translated, it gives CASARGSNEQYF.

This clone occurred once. The V call is TRBV7-3, the J call TRBJ2-1, with D maybe TRBD2 (6 bases). This CDR3 comprises 16 residues. V was pared by 4 bases and J by 0 bases, with 13 bases between. The germline CDR1 and CDR2 sequences are SGHTA and FQGTGA. The CDR3, as DNA: TGTGCCAGCAGCTCTAACCCGGGACTCTCCTACAATGAGCAGTTCTTC. Its translation is CASSSNPGLSYNEQFF.

The V and J genes are TRBV27 and TRBJ2-1; 7 nucleotides agree with TRBD1. The CDR3 is made up of 14 amino acids. CDR1 and CDR2 from the germline V gene are MNHEY and SMNVEV (reference sequence). Germline trimming cut 7 bases from V and 2 bases from J; bases unmatched to any gene: 5. The CDR3: CASKGGQAYNEQFF. CDR3 bases: TGTGCCAGCAAAGGAGGACAGGCCTACAATGAGCAGTTCTTC.

V is TRBV7-9 and J is TRBJ1-3; maybe TRBD1 (6 bases). This CDR3 is 17 amino acids long. The V gene lost 4 bases and the J gene lost 4 bases, with 20 bases spanning the gap. Looked up from germline, CDR1 is SEHNR and CDR2 is FQNEAQ (reference sequence). CDR3 in amino acids: CASSSPTGARGGNTIYF. The CDR3, as DNA: TGTGCCAGCAGCTCGCCTACAGGCGCCAGGGGAGGAAACACCATATATTTT.